This T cell receptor (beta chain) was documented in a study of cytomegalovirus exposure and HLA in healthy donors. Study conclusions and caveats: In an earlier analysis, in around 590 donors, most V segments appeared productive either ~87% or ~30% of the time.

This CDR3 has 16 residues. The PCR made use of 60 Vbeta and 13 Jbeta primers. Authors' analysis steps: Per a later analysis, the number of unique TCR beta chains was approximately 80 million, of which 9 million to 14 million were shared. Measured with immunoSEQ multiplex PCR; TCRdb has only the in-frame clones, and not every one. V, J and clone size are those of that table, while D and trimming were read from the DNA. The sample consists of almost 200,000 clones, 70% to 85% of them appearing once. Points on this clone: The antigen remains undetermined.

Sequences were obtained from PBMCs. This clonotype was obtained from a woman younger than 45 in good health and CMV-seropositive. The gene calls are TRBV21-1 and TRBJ2-5; TRBD2 is taken as the D call from the table, unchecked against the DNA. TRBV21-1 is annotated as a pseudogene. CDR3 loop: CASSKGLRGGRETQYF. The DNA of the CDR3 is TGTGCCAGCAGCAAAGGGTTACGGGGGGGTAGAGAGACCCAGTACTTC.